A selection of T cell receptor beta chains follows, all from one sample in a study of shared clonotypes between healthy human individuals. TCRdb's copy holds only in-frame clones and misses some; the assay was immunoSEQ multiplex PCR. The sample shows around 690,000 clones, 90% of them seen only once. Sequenced: memory CD8+ T cells from PBMCs. The origin of the receptors is a man aged 18 to 35 in good health. Some clones in this sample may be carry-over from other donors' samples. CDR3s include the opening cysteine and the closing phenylalanine or tryptophan. The D gene is left open where the match is weak. Size tells how often a clone was seen (once, few, many) or the class of an expanded clone, and some rows leave it out.

v_call: TRBV29-1; j_call: TRBJ2-2; d_call: TRBD2; clone_size: -; cdr3_aa: CSVLTSGRVSVTGELFF; cdr3_nt: TGCAGCGTTCTGACTAGCGGGAGAGTCAGCGTCACCGGGGAGCTGTTTTTT
v_call: TRBV30; j_call: TRBJ2-7; d_call: -; clone_size: -; cdr3_aa: CAWSVGPYEQYF; cdr3_nt: TGTGCCTGGAGTGTCGGCCCCTACGAGCAGTACTTC
v_call: TRBV27; j_call: TRBJ2-5; d_call: -; clone_size: -; cdr3_aa: CASSGDWETQYF; cdr3_nt: TGTGCCAGCAGTGGGGACTGGGAGACCCAGTACTTC
v_call: TRBV5-1; j_call: TRBJ2-7; d_call: -; clone_size: -; cdr3_aa: CASSWGGFRRRYEQYF; cdr3_nt: TGCGCCAGCAGCTGGGGTGGGTTCAGGAGACGCTACGAGCAGTACTTC
v_call: TRBV2; j_call: TRBJ2-6; d_call: TRBD2; clone_size: -; cdr3_aa: CASRQARGLSGGSTGANVLTF; cdr3_nt: TGTGCCAGCAGGCAGGCCCGGGGCCTCAGCGGGGGGTCCACTGGGGCCAACGTCCTGACTTTC
v_call: TRBV5-6; j_call: TRBJ1-2; d_call: TRBD1; clone_size: -; cdr3_aa: CASSLGQGAANYGYTF; cdr3_nt: TGTGCCAGCAGCTTGGGCCAGGGGGCAGCAAACTATGGCTACACCTTC
v_call: TRBV7-9; j_call: TRBJ2-1; d_call: TRBD2; clone_size: -; cdr3_aa: CASSLAFSQRENNEQFF; cdr3_nt: TGTGCCAGCAGCTTAGCGTTTTCCCAGCGGGAGAACAATGAGCAGTTCTTC
v_call: TRBV9; j_call: TRBJ2-7; d_call: -; clone_size: -; cdr3_aa: CASSDPGTDPYEQYF; cdr3_nt: TGTGCCAGCAGCGATCCCGGGACTGACCCCTACGAGCAGTACTTC
v_call: TRBV21-1; j_call: TRBJ2-1; d_call: -; clone_size: -; cdr3_aa: CASSKGLAGYNEQFF; cdr3_nt: TGTGCCAGCAGCAAAGGACTAGCGGGGTACAATGAGCAGTTCTTC
v_call: TRBV4-1; j_call: TRBJ2-3; d_call: TRBD1; clone_size: -; cdr3_aa: CASSLYGSGGAKYEDTQYF; cdr3_nt: TGCGCCAGCAGCCTTTATGGCTCAGGGGGCGCAAAGTATGAAGATACGCAGTATTTT
v_call: TRBV4-3; j_call: TRBJ1-6; d_call: -; clone_size: many; cdr3_aa: CASSQDLTNSPLHF; cdr3_nt: TGCGCCAGCAGCCAAGACCTCACCAATTCACCCCTCCACTTT
v_call: TRBV30; j_call: TRBJ2-1; d_call: -; clone_size: -; cdr3_aa: CASAEDLAIFNEQFF; cdr3_nt: TGTGCCTCGGCCGAGGACTTAGCCATCTTCAATGAGCAGTTCTTC
v_call: TRBV7-9; j_call: TRBJ1-1; d_call: TRBD1; clone_size: -; cdr3_aa: CASSWTGLNTEAFF; cdr3_nt: TGTGCCAGCAGCTGGACAGGACTGAACACTGAAGCTTTCTTT
v_call: TRBV6-6; j_call: TRBJ1-5; d_call: -; clone_size: -; cdr3_aa: CASSYFGQNNQPQHF; cdr3_nt: TGTGCCAGCAGTTACTTCGGACAGAACAATCAGCCCCAGCATTTT
v_call: TRBV27; j_call: TRBJ2-7; d_call: TRBD1; clone_size: -; cdr3_aa: CASSDRGLDEQYF; cdr3_nt: TGTGCCAGCAGTGACAGGGGGCTCGACGAGCAGTACTTC
v_call: TRBV27; j_call: TRBJ1-1; d_call: -; clone_size: -; cdr3_aa: CASSLDAGPGVNTEAFF; cdr3_nt: TGTGCCAGCAGTTTAGATGCAGGGCCAGGGGTTAACACTGAAGCTTTCTTT
v_call: TRBV6-6; j_call: TRBJ1-1; d_call: -; clone_size: -; cdr3_aa: CASSPYRALNTEAFF; cdr3_nt: TGTGCCAGCAGTCCATACAGGGCACTGAACACTGAAGCTTTCTTT
v_call: TRBV7-9; j_call: TRBJ1-1; d_call: -; clone_size: -; cdr3_aa: CASSRVTGGRDTEAFF; cdr3_nt: TGTGCCAGCAGCCGTGTCACGGGGGGCAGGGACACTGAAGCTTTCTTT
v_call: TRBV5-4; j_call: TRBJ1-1; d_call: -; clone_size: -; cdr3_aa: CASSIRQVQNTEAFF; cdr3_nt: TGTGCCAGCAGCATCCGACAGGTGCAGAACACTGAAGCTTTCTTT
v_call: TRBV5-6; j_call: TRBJ1-3; d_call: -; clone_size: -; cdr3_aa: CASSLGAAGNTIYF; cdr3_nt: TGTGCCAGCAGCTTGGGGGCAGCTGGAAACACCATATATTTT